This entry concerns a single TCR beta chain. The sample comes from a study of T cells after yellow fever vaccination. Researchers made TCR cDNA using 5'RACE template switching, and this step added a universal primer site and UMIs. MiXCR was run by TCRdb on the 5' RACE reads, yielding one entry per CDR3 protein. The data contain fewer than 650,000 distinct CDR3 sequences, roughly 22% of them singletons. The CDR3 is 15 residues long. V lost 5 bases and J 4 bases, leaving 14 bases between the germline ends. The chain employs TRBV12-3 or TRBV12-4 and TRBJ2-2; possibly TRBD1 for D (6 bases). The sample here was PBMCs, taken roughly 20 days after the first yellow fever vaccination. This receptor was obtained from a man aged 18 to 29 who received the YFV17D yellow fever vaccine. The DNA for the CDR3 is TGTGCCAGCAGTCAGTATACAGGGCCCACCGGGGAGCTGTTTTTT. The encoded protein is CASSQYTGPTGELFF.